This is a list of T cell receptor beta chains from one sample in a study of OX40 agonist ivuxolimab in advanced cancers. The assay was immunoSEQ multiplex PCR, and TCRdb's table has in-frame clones only and misses some. The table shows 45,000 to 70,000 clones, with nearly 85% occurring only once. Material: CD4+ or CD8+ T cells sorted from blood, obtained in a trial of the OX40 agonist ivuxolimab. The source is an adult with an advanced solid tumor such as melanoma, head and neck, liver or kidney cancer. Both conserved end residues are part of each CDR3. The D gene is left open where the match is weak. Clone size appears in some rows only: once, few, many, or a class for an expanded clone.

d_call j_call clone_size v_call cdr3_nt cdr3_aa
. TRBJ2-5 . TRBV6-1 TGTGCCAGCAGTGTTCTCTCCGAGACCCAGTACTTC CASSVLSETQYF
TRBD2 TRBJ2-3 . TRBV5-5 TGTGCCAGCAGCTTGGCCCTCAGCGCGGGAGAGGCAGATACGCAGTATTTT CASSLALSAGEADTQYF
. TRBJ2-7 . TRBV2 TGTGCCAGCCACCGGGACCTCTTAACCTACGAGCAGTACTTC CASHRDLLTYEQYF
. TRBJ1-5 few TRBV19 TGTGCCAGTAGTCCGGAGGCCCAGCCCCAGCATTTT CASSPEAQPQHF
. TRBJ1-4 once TRBV2 TGTGCCAGCAGTTCCTCCCAGGTGGGAAGAGGAAAACTGTTTTTT CASSSSQVGRGKLFF
. TRBJ1-5 . TRBV28 TGTGCCAGCAGTCCCCGGGGGGGACCGGAGCCCCAGCATTTT CASSPRGGPEPQHF
TRBD1 TRBJ2-7 . TRBV27 TGTGCCAGCAGACCCTCCGGGACAGGGCCCTACGAGCAGTACTTC CASRPSGTGPYEQYF
. TRBJ2-1 . TRBV5-6 TGTGCCAGCAGCCCACGGGGAGTTTACAATGAGCAGTTCTTC CASSPRGVYNEQFF
TRBD1 TRBJ2-7 hyperexpanded TRBV7-3 TGTGCCAGCAGCTTATTCGGGACAGCCGGAAACGAGCAGTACTTC CASSLFGTAGNEQYF
TRBD1 TRBJ1-2 . TRBV18 TGTGCCAGCTCACCAAAGACGGGACAGATTAACTATGGCTACACCTTC CASSPKTGQINYGYTF
TRBD2 TRBJ2-7 few TRBV15 TGTGCCACCAGCCTGGGACTAGCGGGAGAACGGTACTTC CATSLGLAGERYF
. TRBJ2-7 . TRBV28 TGTGCCAGCAGTTCGCCGGGAGTGGTCACCTACGAGCAGTACTTC CASSSPGVVTYEQYF